Following are 29 T cell receptor beta chains from one sample sequenced in a study of blood T cell repertoires in COVID-19. Data came from immunoSEQ multiplex PCR; TCRdb stores just in-frame clones and leaves some out. The table shows about 150,000 clones, with roughly nine tenths occurring only once. The material sequenced was peripheral blood. The source of these receptors is a woman aged 35 to 49 with acute or convalescent COVID-19.

This rearrangement joins TRBV11-2 to TRBJ1-1; D might be TRBD1 (5 bases). Trimming cost V 5 bases and J 10 bases, with 14 bases left between them. CDR1 and CDR2 (germline): SGHAT, FQNNGV. The CDR3 consists of 12 residues. The CDR3 spells CASSPNVGPAFF. The CDR3 nucleotides read TGTGCCAGCAGCCCAAATGTGGGGCCAGCTTTCTTT.

The CDR3 coding sequence is TGTGCCAGCAGCGGGGCGGGGGGTCACACAGATACGCAGTATTTT. It is translated as CASSGAGGHTDTQYF. The chain joins TRBV11-2 to TRBJ2-3; 8 bases match TRBD2. Germline V gene data show CDR1 as SGHAT and CDR2 as FQNNGV. Trimming at V came to 5 bases and at J to 2 bases, leaving 6 bases not matched to a gene. This CDR3 comprises 15 residues.

In its sample, this clone was seen a few times. This sequence joins TRBV25-1 and TRBJ1-3; D gene uncertain. V was clipped by 6 bases and J by 0 bases, with 3 bases between them. Germline values: CDR1 MGHDK, CDR2 SYGVNS. The length of the CDR3 is 12 residues. CDR3 sequence reads: CASRASGNTIYF. CDR3 DNA: TGTGCCAGCAGGGCCTCTGGAAACACCATATATTTT.

This rearrangement joins TRBV3-1 (or the pseudogene TRBV3-2) to TRBJ2-7, with D possibly matching TRBD1 (6 bases). The V gene's germline CDR1 is LGHDT and CDR2 YNNKEL (reference sequence). CDR3 size: 15 residues. V shed 0 bases and J shed 5 bases, with 14 bases lying between them. The chain's CDR3 is CASSQDPAGVDEQYF. The CDR3 DNA is TGTGCCAGCAGCCAAGATCCGGCAGGGGTTGACGAGCAGTACTTC.

The rearrangement links TRBV11-3 to TRBJ2-5; 9 bases match TRBD1. The CDR3 spans 15 residues. J lost 5 bases, V lost 5 bases, and 9 bases had no gene match. Germline CDR1 reads SGHNT; CDR2 reads YENEEA. CDR3 in amino acids: CASSGRDRVKETQYF. The CDR3 DNA reads as TGTGCCAGCAGCGGAAGGGACAGGGTTAAGGAGACCCAGTACTTC.

J is TRBJ2-1 and V is TRBV9; 7 bases are a match to TRBD1. V shed 2 bases and J 7 bases; nucleotides not matched to a gene: 9. The V gene's germline CDR1 is SGDLS and CDR2 YYNGEE. There are 15 residues in the CDR3. Written as DNA, the CDR3 is TGTGCCAGCAGCGTTACAGGGGTTTTGTGGAATGAGCAGTTCTTC. Residues: CASSVTGVLWNEQFF.

In its sample, this clone was seen once. The V call is TRBV19, the J call TRBJ1-4, with TRBD1 matching 8 bases. The CDR3 has 16 residues. CDR1 is LNHDA, CDR2 SQIVND, per germline (reference sequence). The junction had 11 bases not matched to a gene; V was cut back by 5 bases and J by 6 bases. CDR3 DNA: TGTGCCAGTAGTTTAACTTCAGGGGGCGTTTATGAAAAACTGTTTTTT. Its translation is CASSLTSGGVYEKLFF.

This chain uses TRBV4-1 with TRBJ2-7, with D tentatively TRBD1 (5 bases). The V end lost 1 base, the J end lost 3 bases, and 7 bases lay between the germline ends. CDR3 length: 13 amino acids. The germline CDR1 and CDR2 sequences are MGHRA and YSYEKL. The CDR3, as DNA: TGCGCCAGCAGCCAAGGACAGAACTACGAGCAGTACTTC. It translates to CASSQGQNYEQYF.

The rearrangement links TRBV7-2 to TRBJ2-7; 11 positions match TRBD2. Losses at the gene ends were 5 bases for V and 2 bases for J; bases not matched to a gene: 2. Germline loops: CDR1 SGHTA, CDR2 FQGNSA. This CDR3 is built from 14 residues. This chain's CDR3 is CASSPGLAAYEQYF. The CDR3, as DNA: TGTGCCAGCAGCCCGGGACTAGCGGCCTACGAGCAGTACTTC.

This clone has only one observation. This rearrangement joins TRBV19 to TRBJ2-7; TRBD1 matches 7 bases. In germline, CDR1 is LNHDA, CDR2 SQIVND (reference sequence). J gave up 3 bases and V 1 base, and 0 bases lay outside the gene matches. The CDR3 consists of 13 residues. CDR3 sequence: CASSIGQGYEQYF. The CDR3 region has the DNA TGTGCCAGTAGTATAGGACAGGGCTACGAGCAGTACTTC.

The genes are TRBV4-1 and TRBJ2-1, with 8 bases identical to TRBD1. In germline, CDR1 is MGHRA, CDR2 YSYEKL. Trimming at V came to 1 base and at J to 2 bases, leaving 1 base not matched to a gene. This CDR3 has 15 residues. The CDR3 is CASSQGTGPYNEQFF. The CDR3 coding sequence is TGCGCCAGCAGCCAAGGGACAGGGCCCTACAATGAGCAGTTCTTC.

The chain is built from TRBV5-4 and TRBJ2-3; TRBD2 matches at 12 bases. Germline CDR1 and CDR2: SGHNT and YYREEE (reference sequence). J was trimmed by 6 bases and V by 0 bases; bases with no gene match: 2. The CDR3 is 15 residues long. The CDR3 protein is CASSLGLAGADTQYF. CDR3 sequence (DNA): TGTGCCAGCAGCTTGGGACTAGCGGGAGCCGATACGCAGTATTTT.

This clone was observed a single time. V gene TRBV7-2 combines with J gene TRBJ2-7, with D perhaps TRBD1 (7 bases). The V and J ends lost 1 base and 2 bases respectively, with 15 bases between them. This CDR3 contains 16 residues. Germline CDR1 reads SGHTA; CDR2 reads FQGNSA. The CDR3 nucleotides are TGTGCCAGCAGCTTAGTGGCGGGACAGTATACCTACGAGCAGTACTTC. Translation: CASSLVAGQYTYEQYF.

This clone was detected only a few times. V and J are TRBV7-9 and TRBJ1-1, with a tentative D call TRBD1 (5 bases). The CDR3 is 14 residues long. CDR1 is SEHNR, CDR2 FQNEAQ, per germline (reference sequence). Trimming removed 6 bases from V and 1 base from J, with 12 bases in between. CDR3 coding DNA: TGTGCCAGCAGAGACTTCACAGGGAACACTGAAGCTTTCTTT. It yields the protein CASRDFTGNTEAFF.

The V call is TRBV5-5, the J call TRBJ2-2, with 9 bases identical to TRBD1. Germline CDR1 is SGHKS and CDR2 is YYEKEE (reference sequence). This CDR3 region has 17 residues. Trimming removed 4 bases from V and 3 bases from J; junction bases left unmatched: 10. The CDR3 reads CASSGIDRGSYTGELFF. CDR3 nucleotides: TGTGCCAGCAGCGGGATAGACAGGGGGAGTTACACCGGGGAGCTGTTTTTT.

This clone was recorded once. J is TRBJ2-5 and V is TRBV9, with unresolved D. The V end lost 0 bases, the J end lost 2 bases, and 8 bases lay between the germline ends. This CDR3 has 14 residues. CDR1 is SGDLS, CDR2 YYNGEE, per germline. CDR3 sequence reads: CASSVGGPQETQYF. The DNA for the CDR3 is TGTGCCAGCAGCGTAGGAGGTCCTCAAGAGACCCAGTACTTC.

This chain uses TRBV7-3 with TRBJ2-5; TRBD2 agrees at 10 bases. The CDR3 totals 16 residues. Germline-derived CDR1 and CDR2 are SGHTA and FQGTGA. V was pared by 5 bases and J by 6 bases, with 12 bases of the junction left unmatched. The CDR3 DNA follows: TGTGCCAGCAGCCCGACGTCTAGCGGGAGCAGGAAGACCCAGTACTTC. Amino acids: CASSPTSSGSRKTQYF.

The sample holds a few counts of this clone. The CDR3 coding sequence is TGTGCCAGCAGTTTTTACGGCTCTGGAAACACCATATATTTT. It encodes CASSFYGSGNTIYF. The chain joins TRBV11-3 to TRBJ1-3; no clear D gene. V lost 6 bases to trimming and J lost 0 bases, with 9 bases between them. This CDR3 contains 14 residues. Germline CDR1 SGHNT, CDR2 YENEEA.

The J gene is TRBJ2-3, the V gene TRBV3-1 (or the pseudogene TRBV3-2); D call uncertain. In germline, CDR1 is LGHDT, CDR2 YNNKEL (reference sequence). V lost 0 bases and J lost 4, with 11 bases in between. The CDR3 covers 15 residues. The CDR3 loop reads CASSQDPSWSDTQYF. CDR3 DNA sequence: TGTGCCAGCAGCCAAGATCCGAGCTGGTCAGATACGCAGTATTTT.

This clone has just one count. V is TRBV11-2 and J is TRBJ2-1, with D possibly matching TRBD2 (6 bases). CDR1 and CDR2 from the germline V gene are SGHAT and FQNNGV. The CDR3 is 16 residues long. The V gene lost 2 bases and the J gene lost 6 bases, with 17 bases spanning the gap. The CDR3 reads CASSLRLAATPNEQFF. DNA for the CDR3: TGTGCCAGCAGCTTACGGTTAGCGGCAACACCCAATGAGCAGTTCTTC.

This chain links TRBV11-2 with TRBJ2-7, with unresolved D. Trimming removed 3 bases from V and 0 bases from J, with 9 bases in between. The CDR3 totals 14 residues. Germline CDR1 SGHAT, CDR2 FQNNGV. In DNA, the CDR3 is TGTGCCAGCAGCTTTGGTCAGAACTCCTACGAGCAGTACTTC. Its protein is CASSFGQNSYEQYF. Using reference TRBV11-2 and TRBJ2-7 for the parts outside the CDR3, the full variable domain is EAGVAQSPRYKIIEKRQSVAFWCNPISGHATLYWYQQILGQGPKLLIQFQNNGVVDDSQLPKDRFSAERLKGVDSTLKIQPAKLEDSAVYLCASSFGQNSYEQYFGPGTRLTVT.

This clone has only one observation. This chain connects TRBV9 to TRBJ1-1; D possibly corresponds to TRBD1 (5 bases). The germline V and J ends were trimmed by 4 bases and 0 bases, with 13 bases remaining between them. From germline, CDR1 is SGDLS and CDR2 YYNGEE. This CDR3 has 15 residues. CDR3 protein: CASSSRADMNTEAFF. The CDR3 bases are TGTGCCAGCAGCTCCAGGGCAGACATGAACACTGAAGCTTTCTTT.

The gene calls are TRBV3-1 (or the pseudogene TRBV3-2) and TRBJ2-5, with 9 bases aligning to TRBD2. Germline assignment: CDR1 LGHDT and CDR2 YNNKEL (reference sequence). There are 17 residues in the CDR3. V lost 0 bases and J lost 1; bases outside the gene matches: 6. CDR3 region: CASSQDFGGGAQETQYF. The DNA of the CDR3 is TGTGCCAGCAGCCAAGATTTCGGCGGGGGGGCCCAAGAGACCCAGTACTTC.

This sequence joins TRBV4-1 and TRBJ2-1; D might be TRBD2 (5 bases). The germline V gene has CDR1 MGHRA and CDR2 YSYEKL. CDR3 length: 14 residues. V was cut by 2 bases and J by 1 base, with 6 bases left in between. CDR3 loop: CASSQRGSYNEQFF. In nucleotides, the CDR3 is TGCGCCAGCAGCCAACGGGGTTCCTACAATGAGCAGTTCTTC.

V is TRBV24-1 and J is TRBJ2-5; 10 bases fit TRBD1. CDR1 is KGHDR, CDR2 SFDVKD, per germline. V trimming: 4 bases; J trimming: 5 bases; junction bases outside the gene matches: 6. This CDR3 is 15 amino acids long. The CDR3 bases are TGTGCCACCAGTGACACGACAGGGGGCGGGGAGACCCAGTACTTC. Translating it yields CATSDTTGGGETQYF.

CDR3 DNA sequence: TGTGCCAGCAGTTCACCCCCAGAGCTGGGCAACGAGCAGTACTTC. Its translation: CASSSPPELGNEQYF. The chain has TRBV28 and TRBJ2-7; no definite D call. Trimming left V 4 bases short and J 5 bases short, with 18 bases between. The germline gives CDR1 MDHEN, CDR2 SYDVKM. The CDR3 length is 15 residues.

This clone was detected only once. V is TRBV6-1 and J is TRBJ2-3, with 7 bases lining up with TRBD2. J gave up 4 bases and V 2 bases, and 15 bases lay outside the gene matches. The CDR3 covers 18 residues. The germline CDR1 and CDR2 sequences are MNHNS and SASEGT. The CDR3 sequence: CASSERSARTRRADTQYF. In nucleotides, the CDR3 is TGTGCCAGCAGTGAAAGGTCCGCGAGGACTAGACGTGCAGATACGCAGTATTTT.

This clone was detected only once. J is TRBJ2-1 and V is TRBV6-2 or TRBV6-3; 10 nucleotides line up with TRBD1. The CDR3 covers 20 residues. V lost 0 bases and J lost 0; bases outside the gene matches: 11. In germline, CDR1 is MNHEY, CDR2 SVGEGT. The CDR3, as DNA: TGTGCCAGCAGTTACTCCCTTAAACCGGGACAGGGGAGCTCCTACAATGAGCAGTTCTTC. It specifies CASSYSLKPGQGSSYNEQFF.

The V gene is TRBV21-1, the J gene TRBJ1-1; whether TRBD1, the table's D call, matches the DNA was not checked. TRBV21-1 has pseudogene status. The CDR3 has 17 residues. Here the CDR3 DNA reads TGTGCCAGCAGCAAAGTTCGGACAATCCGGCCTTGCACTGAAGCTTTCTTT. Residues: CASSKVRTIRPCTEAFF.